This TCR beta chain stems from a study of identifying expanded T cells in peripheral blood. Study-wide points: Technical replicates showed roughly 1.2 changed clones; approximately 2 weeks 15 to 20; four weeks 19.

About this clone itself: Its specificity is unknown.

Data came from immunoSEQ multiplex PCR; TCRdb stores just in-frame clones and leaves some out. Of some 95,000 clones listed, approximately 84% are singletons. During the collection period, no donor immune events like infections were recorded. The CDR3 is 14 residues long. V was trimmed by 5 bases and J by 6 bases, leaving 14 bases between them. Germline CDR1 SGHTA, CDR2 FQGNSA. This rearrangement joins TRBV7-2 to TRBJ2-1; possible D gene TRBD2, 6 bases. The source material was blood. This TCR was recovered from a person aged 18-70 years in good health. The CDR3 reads CASSLGGGFNEQFF. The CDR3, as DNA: TGTGCCAGCAGCCTGGGAGGTGGGTTCAATGAGCAGTTCTTC.